This note documents a single TCR beta chain sequence. The data belong to a study of T cells expressing NK-cell markers. Germline V lookup: CDR1 SGDLS, CDR2 YYNGEE. CDR3 length equals 14 residues. Reanalyzing the 5' RACE reads, TCRdb keeps one entry per CDR3 protein, without DNA. The listing contains about 150,000 distinct CDR3 sequences. The chain recombines TRBV9 with TRBJ1-1; TCRdb selects TRBD1, and the lack of DNA leaves this call unchecked. The material sequenced was blood T cells: a sorted CD56 or NKG2C T cell subset, CD4+ or CD8+ T cells, or bulk PBMC T cells (not recorded which). The receptor was derived from a woman between 50 and 59 years old in good health. The CDR3 protein is CASSPSGRNTEAFF.